A selection of T cell receptor beta chains follows, all from one sample in a study of cytomegalovirus exposure and HLA in healthy donors. Here immunoSEQ multiplex PCR was the method, and the copy in TCRdb shows in-frame clones only, minus some. This table holds around 150,000 clones, about 75% found once. The sequenced sample consisted of PBMCs. These receptors were obtained from a woman aged 40 to 55 in good health and CMV-seropositive. CDR3s include the opening cysteine and the closing phenylalanine or tryptophan. A D gene is named only where the DNA matches it firmly.

D	J	V	CDR3
TRBD1	TRBJ1-2	TRBV28	CASSSPYFPKDRVGYTF
TRBD2	TRBJ2-7	TRBV5-1	CASSLGTSGFYEQYF
.	TRBJ2-1	TRBV28	CASSSLARSSYNEQFF
.	TRBJ1-1	TRBV27	CASSYGGGGIRGTEAFF
TRBD2	TRBJ2-3	TRBV30	CAWEGGAGGTDTQYF
TRBD2	.	TRBV25-1	CASHHSGTYEQYF
.	TRBJ1-1	TRBV5-5	CASSLGRVDTEAFF
.	TRBJ2-2	TRBV28	CASSFPGDNTGELFF
.	TRBJ2-7	TRBV1	CTSSRDLNSYEQYF
.	TRBJ2-1	TRBV27	CASSAGQHLQNEQFF
TRBD2	TRBJ2-2	TRBV10-2	CASRELAGWGELFF
.	TRBJ1-2	TRBV11-2	CASSPGHWSGYTF
TRBD2	TRBJ2-3	TRBV5-4	CASSVAGSGTDTQYF
TRBD1	TRBJ2-5	TRBV6-1	CASGDRGETQYF
TRBD2	TRBJ2-4	TRBV27	CASSTGLAKNIQYF
TRBD1	TRBJ1-4	TRBV6-6	CASSYRRTGEEKLFF
.	TRBJ1-2	TRBV6-1	CASRPDRTYGYTF
.	TRBJ2-7	TRBV11-2	CASSFGNEQYF
.	TRBJ2-3	TRBV29-1	CSVGIALGTDTQYF
TRBD2	TRBJ2-7	TRBV14	CASSQRGTSGRGRQYF
TRBD1	TRBJ1-1	TRBV5-4	CASSKPLGQGGGTEAFF
TRBD1	TRBJ1-2	TRBV28	CASSLPVGTGSNYGYTF
.	TRBJ2-5	TRBV9	CASSVGQGQETQYF
TRBD2	TRBJ2-7	TRBV4-1	CASSRPTSGRYEQYF
.	TRBJ2-7	TRBV5-1	CASSLVAAEQYF
.	TRBJ2-1	TRBV7-3	CASSPSHRLEQFF
TRBD2	.	TRBV15	CATSSPSGSHSYEQYF
.	TRBJ2-1	TRBV19	CASSNSGSSYNEQFF
.	TRBJ1-5	TRBV6-1	CASSEVANQPQHF
.	TRBJ1-2	TRBV28	CASNPGAVYGYTF
TRBD2	TRBJ2-4	TRBV4-3	CASSQDWIAGGKNIQYF
TRBD2	TRBJ2-1	TRBV30	CAWTPGLAGGEQFF
TRBD2	TRBJ2-3	TRBV4-2	CASSQDYGTSVSTDTQYF
.	TRBJ2-7	TRBV5-1	CASSLDSSHPYEQYF
TRBD2	TRBJ2-7	TRBV9	CASSPGLAEYEQYF
TRBD1	TRBJ2-7	TRBV23-1	CASSSDRALYEQYF
.	TRBJ2-1	TRBV7-9	CASSLVRVNEQFF
TRBD1	TRBJ2-1	TRBV5-1	CASSLEATGGNEQFF
TRBD1	TRBJ2-1	TRBV18	CASSPRGSRDRAYNEQFF
TRBD1	TRBJ2-7	TRBV5-1	CASSDRDRSSYEQYF
.	TRBJ1-2	TRBV29-1	CSVEGNYGYTF
TRBD1	TRBJ1-6	TRBV2	CASSSLGTGGVPLHF
TRBD1	TRBJ1-3	TRBV15	CATSRDRGQGNTIYF
TRBD1	TRBJ1-3	TRBV6-5	CATTRGSGNTIYF